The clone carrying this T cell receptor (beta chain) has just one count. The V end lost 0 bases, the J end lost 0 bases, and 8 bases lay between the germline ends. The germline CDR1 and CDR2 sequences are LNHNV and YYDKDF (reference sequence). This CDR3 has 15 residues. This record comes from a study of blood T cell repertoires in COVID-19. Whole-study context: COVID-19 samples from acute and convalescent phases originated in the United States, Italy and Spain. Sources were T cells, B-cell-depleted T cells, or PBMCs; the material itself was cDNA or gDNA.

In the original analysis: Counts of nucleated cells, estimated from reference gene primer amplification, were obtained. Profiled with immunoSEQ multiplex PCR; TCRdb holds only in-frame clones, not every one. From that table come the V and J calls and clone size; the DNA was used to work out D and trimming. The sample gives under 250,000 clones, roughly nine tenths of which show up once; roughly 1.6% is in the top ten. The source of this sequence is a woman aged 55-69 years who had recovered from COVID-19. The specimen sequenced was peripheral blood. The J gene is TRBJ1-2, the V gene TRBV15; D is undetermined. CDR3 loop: CATSRDQASNYGYTF. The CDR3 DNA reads TGTGCCACCAGCAGAGATCAGGCCTCTAACTATGGCTACACCTTC.